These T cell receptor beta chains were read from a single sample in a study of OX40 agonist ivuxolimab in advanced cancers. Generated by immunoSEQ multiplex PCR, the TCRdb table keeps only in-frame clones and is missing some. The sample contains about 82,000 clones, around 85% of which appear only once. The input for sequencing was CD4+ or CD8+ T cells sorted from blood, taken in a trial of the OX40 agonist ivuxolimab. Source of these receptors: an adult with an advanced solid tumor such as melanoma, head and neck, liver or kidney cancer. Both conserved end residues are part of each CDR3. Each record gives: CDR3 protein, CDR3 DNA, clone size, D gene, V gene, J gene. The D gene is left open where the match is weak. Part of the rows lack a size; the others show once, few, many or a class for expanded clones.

cdr3_aa: CASSIRDTQYF; cdr3_nt: TGTGCCAGTAGTATTAGAGATACGCAGTATTTT; clone_size: -; d_call: -; v_call: TRBV19; j_call: TRBJ2-3
cdr3_aa: CASSILAGPQETQYF; cdr3_nt: TGTGCCAGTAGTATTCTAGCGGGACCGCAAGAGACCCAGTACTTC; clone_size: -; d_call: TRBD2; v_call: TRBV19; j_call: TRBJ2-5
cdr3_aa: CASSQGSQETQYF; cdr3_nt: TGTGCCAGCAGCCAAGGTTCCCAAGAGACCCAGTACTTC; clone_size: -; d_call: -; v_call: TRBV7-6; j_call: TRBJ2-5
cdr3_aa: CASSIPRTGGEMAAFF; cdr3_nt: TGTGCCAGTAGTATACCCCGGACAGGGGGCGAGATGGCGGCTTTCTTT; clone_size: -; d_call: TRBD1; v_call: TRBV19; j_call: TRBJ1-1
cdr3_aa: CASSYKLDTDTQYF; cdr3_nt: TGCGCCAGCAGCTACAAGCTAGACACAGATACGCAGTATTTT; clone_size: -; d_call: -; v_call: TRBV4-1; j_call: TRBJ2-3
cdr3_aa: CASSLDRLNGYTF; cdr3_nt: TGTGCCAGCAGCTTAGACAGGCTGAACGGCTACACCTTC; clone_size: -; d_call: -; v_call: TRBV7-2; j_call: TRBJ1-2
cdr3_aa: CASSLVIRGDTEAFF; cdr3_nt: TGTGCCAGCAGCTTAGTTATCAGGGGGGACACTGAAGCTTTCTTT; clone_size: -; d_call: TRBD1; v_call: TRBV11-2; j_call: TRBJ1-1
cdr3_aa: CSVATNYGYTF; cdr3_nt: TGCAGCGTTGCGACGAACTATGGCTACACCTTC; clone_size: -; d_call: -; v_call: TRBV29-1; j_call: TRBJ1-2
cdr3_aa: CATSRGAGDSPLHF; cdr3_nt: TGTGCCACCAGCAGAGGGGCAGGGGATTCACCCCTCCACTTT; clone_size: -; d_call: -; v_call: TRBV15; j_call: TRBJ1-6
cdr3_aa: CASSSPVPGGYEQYF; cdr3_nt: TGCGCCAGCAGCTCACCAGTCCCCGGAGGCTACGAGCAGTACTTC; clone_size: few; d_call: -; v_call: TRBV5-1; j_call: TRBJ2-7
cdr3_aa: CASTQDRYSPLHF; cdr3_nt: TGTGCCAGCACCCAGGACAGATATTCACCCCTCCACTTT; clone_size: few; d_call: -; v_call: TRBV6-5; j_call: TRBJ1-6
cdr3_aa: CAIRHGTSGQETQYF; cdr3_nt: TGTGCCATCAGGCATGGGACTAGCGGACAAGAGACCCAGTACTTC; clone_size: -; d_call: TRBD2; v_call: TRBV10-3; j_call: TRBJ2-5